The rows below give T cell receptor beta chains drawn from one sample of a study of T cell changes during pregnancy in multiple sclerosis. Clones were read by immunoSEQ multiplex PCR, and TCRdb kept only the in-frame ones, dropping some. The sample lists around 96,000 clones, about 94% occurring once. The material sequenced was peripheral blood, taken in the third trimester of pregnancy. The receptor set was obtained from a female donor with multiple sclerosis, enrolled in a pregnancy study. Both conserved end residues are part of each CDR3. Fields, in order: CDR3 protein, J gene, V gene, D gene. A D gene is named only where the DNA matches it firmly.

CDR3: CASSVNRDRLRMGYTF
J: TRBJ1-2
V: TRBV7-9
D: TRBD1

CDR3: CASSLSGGRAREQFF
J: TRBJ2-1
V: TRBV28
D: TRBD2

CDR3: CASYRDRAGEQYF
J: TRBJ2-7
V: TRBV28
D: TRBD1

CDR3: CASRRASSNQPQHF
J: TRBJ1-5
V: TRBV6-6
D: NA

CDR3: CASRRSGTANTGELFF
J: TRBJ2-2
V: TRBV27
D: TRBD1

CDR3: CASNEGGTEAFF
J: TRBJ1-1
V: TRBV2
D: NA

CDR3: CASSLSSTGELFF
J: TRBJ2-2
V: TRBV7-2
D: NA

CDR3: CASSVGEGQGNFEQYF
J: TRBJ2-7
V: TRBV9
D: TRBD1

CDR3: CASSPAGQRLNQPQHF
J: TRBJ1-5
V: TRBV28
D: NA

CDR3: CASTSPKGGENGYTF
J: TRBJ1-2
V: TRBV6-5
D: NA

CDR3: CASSRVGLPGTGELFF
J: TRBJ2-2
V: TRBV27
D: NA

CDR3: CASRPGQMNTGELFF
J: TRBJ2-2
V: TRBV5-1
D: TRBD1

CDR3: CASSPGLSPGYTF
J: TRBJ1-2
V: TRBV2
D: NA

CDR3: CASRTGAVEKLFF
J: TRBJ1-4
V: TRBV2
D: TRBD1

CDR3: CASSAGSATNEKLFF
J: TRBJ1-4
V: TRBV7-2
D: NA

CDR3: CASSETGGMNEKLFF
J: TRBJ1-4
V: TRBV18
D: TRBD1

CDR3: CASGDPGGHTF
J: TRBJ1-2
V: TRBV27
D: NA

CDR3: CASNREGGNQPQHF
J: TRBJ1-5
V: TRBV19
D: NA

CDR3: CASRARGARLDYEQYF
J: TRBJ2-7
V: TRBV21-1
D: NA

CDR3: CASSEAGVQGLHF
J: TRBJ1-5
V: TRBV2
D: NA

CDR3: CAWSVILRYGYTF
J: TRBJ1-2
V: TRBV30
D: NA

CDR3: CASSHQNTGELFF
J: TRBJ2-2
V: TRBV4-1
D: NA

CDR3: CASSVGTSGETQYF
J: TRBJ2-5
V: TRBV9
D: TRBD2

CDR3: CASSLVRGNTIYF
J: TRBJ1-3
V: TRBV27
D: NA

CDR3: CASSIGTGEWDEQFF
J: TRBJ2-1
V: TRBV19
D: TRBD1

CDR3: CASRPEQGTMNTEAFF
J: TRBJ1-1
V: TRBV5-1
D: NA

CDR3: CASSVTIDTQYF
J: TRBJ2-3
V: TRBV6-1
D: NA

CDR3: CASSSGTGGNEQFF
J: TRBJ2-1
V: TRBV11-2
D: TRBD1

CDR3: CASSKDRGPGELFF
J: TRBJ2-2
V: TRBV7-9
D: TRBD1

CDR3: CASSFLAGQETQYF
J: TRBJ2-5
V: TRBV7-2
D: TRBD2

CDR3: CSVEGGTGRYNEQFF
J: TRBJ2-1
V: TRBV29-1
D: TRBD1

CDR3: CASIQGREAGEQYF
J: TRBJ2-7
V: TRBV5-5
D: TRBD2

CDR3: CASNPGDRNYNEQFF
J: TRBJ2-1
V: TRBV7-9
D: TRBD1

CDR3: CASSVEGRLEQYF
J: TRBJ2-7
V: TRBV9
D: NA

CDR3: CASSEAGSSYEQYF
J: TRBJ2-7
V: TRBV2
D: NA

CDR3: CASSLGGGHEQYF
J: TRBJ2-7
V: TRBV5-1
D: NA